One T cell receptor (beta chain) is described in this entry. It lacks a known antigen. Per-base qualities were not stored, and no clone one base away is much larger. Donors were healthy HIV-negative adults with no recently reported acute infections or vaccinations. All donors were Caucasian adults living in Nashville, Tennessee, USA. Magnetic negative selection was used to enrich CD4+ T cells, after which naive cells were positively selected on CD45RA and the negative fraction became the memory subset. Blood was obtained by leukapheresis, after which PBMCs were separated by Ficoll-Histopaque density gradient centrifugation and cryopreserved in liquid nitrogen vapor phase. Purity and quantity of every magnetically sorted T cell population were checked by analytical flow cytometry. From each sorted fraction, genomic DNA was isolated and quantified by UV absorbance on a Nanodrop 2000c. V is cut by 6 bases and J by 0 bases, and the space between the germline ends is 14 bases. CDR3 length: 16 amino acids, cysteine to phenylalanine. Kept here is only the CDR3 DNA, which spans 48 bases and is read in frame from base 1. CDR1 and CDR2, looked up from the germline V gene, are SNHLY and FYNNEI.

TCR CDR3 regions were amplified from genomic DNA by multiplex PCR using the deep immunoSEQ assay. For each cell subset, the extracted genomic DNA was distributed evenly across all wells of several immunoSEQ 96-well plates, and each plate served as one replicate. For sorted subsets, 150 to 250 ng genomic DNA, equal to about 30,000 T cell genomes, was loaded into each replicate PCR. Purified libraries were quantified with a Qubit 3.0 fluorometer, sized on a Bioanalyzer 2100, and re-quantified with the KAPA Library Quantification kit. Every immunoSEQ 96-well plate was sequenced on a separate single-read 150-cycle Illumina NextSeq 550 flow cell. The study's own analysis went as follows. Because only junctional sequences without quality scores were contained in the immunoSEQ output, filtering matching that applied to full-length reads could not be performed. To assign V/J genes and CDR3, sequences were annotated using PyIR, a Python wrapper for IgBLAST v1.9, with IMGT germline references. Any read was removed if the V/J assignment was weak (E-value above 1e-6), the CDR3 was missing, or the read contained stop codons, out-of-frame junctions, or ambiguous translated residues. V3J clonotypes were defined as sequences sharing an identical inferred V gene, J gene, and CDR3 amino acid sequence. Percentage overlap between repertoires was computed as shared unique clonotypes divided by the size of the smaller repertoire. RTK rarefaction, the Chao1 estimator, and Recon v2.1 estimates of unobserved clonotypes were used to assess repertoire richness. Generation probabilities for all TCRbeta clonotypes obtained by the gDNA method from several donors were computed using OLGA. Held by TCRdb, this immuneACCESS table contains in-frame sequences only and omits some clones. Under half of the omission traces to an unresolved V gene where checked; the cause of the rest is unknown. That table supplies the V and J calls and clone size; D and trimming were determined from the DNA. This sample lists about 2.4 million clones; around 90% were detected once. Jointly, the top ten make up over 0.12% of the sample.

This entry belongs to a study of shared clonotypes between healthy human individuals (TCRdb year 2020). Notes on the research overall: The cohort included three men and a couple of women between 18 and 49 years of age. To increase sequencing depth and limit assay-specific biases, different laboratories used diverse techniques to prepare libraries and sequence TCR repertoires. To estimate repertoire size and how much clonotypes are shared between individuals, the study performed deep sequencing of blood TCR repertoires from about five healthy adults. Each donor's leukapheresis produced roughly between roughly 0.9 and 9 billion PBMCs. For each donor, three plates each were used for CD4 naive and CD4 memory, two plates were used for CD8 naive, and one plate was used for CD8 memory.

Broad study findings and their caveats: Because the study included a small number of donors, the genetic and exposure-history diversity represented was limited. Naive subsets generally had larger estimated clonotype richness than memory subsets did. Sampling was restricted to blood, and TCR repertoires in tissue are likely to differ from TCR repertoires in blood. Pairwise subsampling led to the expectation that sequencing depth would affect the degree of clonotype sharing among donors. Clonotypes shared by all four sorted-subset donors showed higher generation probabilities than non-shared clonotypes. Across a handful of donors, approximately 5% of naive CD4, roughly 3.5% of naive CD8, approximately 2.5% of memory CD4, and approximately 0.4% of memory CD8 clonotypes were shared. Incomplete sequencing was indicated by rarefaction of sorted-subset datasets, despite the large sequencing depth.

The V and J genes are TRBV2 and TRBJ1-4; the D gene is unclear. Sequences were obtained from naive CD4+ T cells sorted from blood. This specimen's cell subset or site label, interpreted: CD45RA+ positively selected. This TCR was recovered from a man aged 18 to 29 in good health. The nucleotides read TGTGCCAGCAGCCCGAGGACGGTTGCAACTAATGAAAAACTGTTTTTT. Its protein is CASSPRTVATNEKLFF. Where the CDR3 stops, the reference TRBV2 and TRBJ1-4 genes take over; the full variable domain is EPEVTQTPSHQVTQMGQEVILRCVPISNHLYFYWYRQILGQKVEFLVSFYNNEISEKSEIFDDQFSVERPDGSNFTLKIRSTKLEDSAMYFCASSPRTVATNEKLFFGSGTQLSVL.